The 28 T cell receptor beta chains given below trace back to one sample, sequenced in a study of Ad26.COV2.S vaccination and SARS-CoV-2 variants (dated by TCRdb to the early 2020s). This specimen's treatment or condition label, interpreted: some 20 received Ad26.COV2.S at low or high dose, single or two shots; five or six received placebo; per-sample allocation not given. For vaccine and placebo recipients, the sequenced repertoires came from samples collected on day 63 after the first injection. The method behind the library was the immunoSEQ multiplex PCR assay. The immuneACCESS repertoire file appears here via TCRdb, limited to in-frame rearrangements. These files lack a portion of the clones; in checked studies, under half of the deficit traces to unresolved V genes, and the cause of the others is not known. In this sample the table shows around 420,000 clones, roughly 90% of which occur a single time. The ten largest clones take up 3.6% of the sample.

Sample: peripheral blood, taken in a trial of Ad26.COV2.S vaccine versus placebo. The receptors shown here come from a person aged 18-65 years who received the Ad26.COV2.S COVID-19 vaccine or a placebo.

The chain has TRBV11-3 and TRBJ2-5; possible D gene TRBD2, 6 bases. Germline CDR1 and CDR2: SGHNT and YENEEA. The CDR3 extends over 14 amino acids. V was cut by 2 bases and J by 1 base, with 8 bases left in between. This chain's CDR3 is CASSLYGGQETQYF. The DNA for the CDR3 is TGTGCCAGCAGCTTATACGGGGGCCAAGAGACCCAGTACTTC.

Here the CDR3 reads CASTLRLSQETQYF. Here the CDR3 DNA reads TGTGCCAGCACCCTCAGACTAAGCCAAGAGACCCAGTACTTC. The chain carries TRBV6-6 and TRBJ2-5; D perhaps matches TRBD2 (5 bases). CDR1 MNHNY and CDR2 SVGAGI come from the germline V gene (reference sequence). The V gene lost 7 bases and the J gene lost 1 base, with 13 bases spanning the gap. There are 14 residues in the CDR3.

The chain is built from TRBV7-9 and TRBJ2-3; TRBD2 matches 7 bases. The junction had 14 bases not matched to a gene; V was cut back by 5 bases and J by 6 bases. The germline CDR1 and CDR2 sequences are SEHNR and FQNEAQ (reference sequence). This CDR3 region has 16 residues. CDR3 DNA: TGTGCCAGCAGCCTACCTTGGGAGGGAGGAGTGGATACGCAGTATTTT. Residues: CASSLPWEGGVDTQYF.

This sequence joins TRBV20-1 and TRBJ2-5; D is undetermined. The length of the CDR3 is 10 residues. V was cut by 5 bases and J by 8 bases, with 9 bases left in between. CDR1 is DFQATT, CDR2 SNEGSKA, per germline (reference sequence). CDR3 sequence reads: CSASTITQYF. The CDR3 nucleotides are TGCAGTGCTTCTACAATCACCCAGTACTTC.

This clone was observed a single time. The CDR3 is CASSEDLRTGRMNTEAFF. CDR3 bases: TGTGCCAGCAGTGAGGATCTAAGAACAGGGAGAATGAACACTGAAGCTTTCTTT. The chain joins TRBV25-1 to TRBJ1-1, with D possibly being TRBD1 (6 bases). The CDR3 is made up of 18 amino acids. Germline V gene lookup returns CDR1 MGHDK and CDR2 SYGVNS. V was clipped by 3 bases and J by 0 bases, with 20 bases between them. The full variable domain, in which reference TRBV25-1 and TRBJ1-1 provide the parts outside the CDR3, is EADIYQTPRYLVIGTGKKITLECSQTMGHDKMYWYQQDPGMELHLIHYSYGVNSTEKGDLSSESTVSRIRTEHFPLTLESARPSHTSQYLCASSEDLRTGRMNTEAFFGQGTRLTVV.

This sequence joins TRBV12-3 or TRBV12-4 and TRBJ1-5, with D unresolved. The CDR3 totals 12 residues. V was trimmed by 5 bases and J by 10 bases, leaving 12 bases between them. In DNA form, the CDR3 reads TGTGCCAGCAGTCCACTTTTTGGACCCCAGCATTTT. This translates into CASSPLFGPQHF.

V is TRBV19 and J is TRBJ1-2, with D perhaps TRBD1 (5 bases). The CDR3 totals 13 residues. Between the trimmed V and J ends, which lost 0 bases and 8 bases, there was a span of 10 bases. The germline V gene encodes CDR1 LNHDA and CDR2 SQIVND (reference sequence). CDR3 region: CASSIDRGSGYTF. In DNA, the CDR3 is TGTGCCAGTAGTATAGATCGGGGGAGCGGCTACACCTTC.

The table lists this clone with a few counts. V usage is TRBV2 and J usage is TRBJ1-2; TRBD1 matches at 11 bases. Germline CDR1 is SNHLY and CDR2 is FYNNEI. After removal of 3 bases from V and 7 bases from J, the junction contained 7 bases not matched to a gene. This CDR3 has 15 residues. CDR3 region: CASSERGQGARGYTF. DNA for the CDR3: TGTGCCAGCAGTGAGAGAGGACAGGGGGCGCGTGGCTACACCTTC. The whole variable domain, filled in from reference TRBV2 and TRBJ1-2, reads EPEVTQTPSHQVTQMGQEVILRCVPISNHLYFYWYRQILGQKVEFLVSFYNNEISEKSEIFDDQFSVERPDGSNFTLKIRSTKLEDSAMYFCASSERGQGARGYTFGSGTRLTVV.

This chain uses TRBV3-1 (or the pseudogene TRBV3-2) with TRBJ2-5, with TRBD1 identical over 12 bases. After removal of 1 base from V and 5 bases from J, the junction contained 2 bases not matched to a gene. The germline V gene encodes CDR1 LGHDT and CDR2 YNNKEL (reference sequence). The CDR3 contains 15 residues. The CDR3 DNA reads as TGTGCCAGCAGCCAAGGGGACAGGGGGCACGAGACCCAGTACTTC. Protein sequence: CASSQGDRGHETQYF.

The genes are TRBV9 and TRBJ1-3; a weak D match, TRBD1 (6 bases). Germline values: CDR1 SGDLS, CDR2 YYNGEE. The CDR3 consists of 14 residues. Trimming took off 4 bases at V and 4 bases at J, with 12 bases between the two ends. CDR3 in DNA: TGTGCCAGCAGCTCCACAGGGATCGGAAACACCATATATTTT. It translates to CASSSTGIGNTIYF.

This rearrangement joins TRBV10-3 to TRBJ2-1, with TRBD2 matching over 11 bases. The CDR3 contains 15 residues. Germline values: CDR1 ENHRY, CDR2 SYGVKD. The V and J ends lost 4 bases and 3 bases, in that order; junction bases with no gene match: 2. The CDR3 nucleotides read TGTGCCATCAGTGCCGGGACTAGCGGCTACAATGAGCAGTTCTTC. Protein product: CAISAGTSGYNEQFF.

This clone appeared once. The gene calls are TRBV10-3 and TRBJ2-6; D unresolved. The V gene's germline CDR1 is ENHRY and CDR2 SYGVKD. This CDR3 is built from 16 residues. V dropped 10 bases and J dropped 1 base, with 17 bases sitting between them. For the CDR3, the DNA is TGTGCCACTGGATTGAGATACGCTTCTGGGGCCAACGTCCTGACTTTC. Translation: CATGLRYASGANVLTF.

The CDR3 DNA is TGTGCCAGCAGTTACGGTGCAGTCACAGATACGCAGTATTTT. This encodes CASSYGAVTDTQYF. The gene calls are TRBV6-5 and TRBJ2-3; D is unclear. V lost 2 bases and J lost 2, with 8 bases in between. The CDR3 is 14 residues long. Germline V gene lookup returns CDR1 MNHEY and CDR2 SVGAGI.

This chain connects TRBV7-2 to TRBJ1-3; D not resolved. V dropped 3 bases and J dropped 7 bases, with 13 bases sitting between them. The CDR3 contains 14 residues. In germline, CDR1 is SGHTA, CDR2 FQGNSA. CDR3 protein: CASSFMLLRNTIYF. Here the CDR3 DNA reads TGTGCCAGCAGCTTCATGTTGCTAAGGAACACCATATATTTT.

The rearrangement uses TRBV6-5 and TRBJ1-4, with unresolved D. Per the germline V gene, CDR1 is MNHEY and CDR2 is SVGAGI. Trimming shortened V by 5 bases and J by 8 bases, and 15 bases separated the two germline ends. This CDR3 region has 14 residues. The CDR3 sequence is CASSPSRLGEKLFF. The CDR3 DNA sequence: TGTGCCAGCAGTCCCTCGCGTCTAGGGGAAAAACTGTTTTTT.

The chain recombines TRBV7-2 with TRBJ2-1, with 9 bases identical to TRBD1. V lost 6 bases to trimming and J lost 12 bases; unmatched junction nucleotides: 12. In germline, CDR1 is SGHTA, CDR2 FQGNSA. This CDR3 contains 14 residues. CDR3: CASRGTGGDEVQFF. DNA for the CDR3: TGTGCCAGCAGAGGCACAGGGGGCGATGAGGTGCAGTTCTTC.

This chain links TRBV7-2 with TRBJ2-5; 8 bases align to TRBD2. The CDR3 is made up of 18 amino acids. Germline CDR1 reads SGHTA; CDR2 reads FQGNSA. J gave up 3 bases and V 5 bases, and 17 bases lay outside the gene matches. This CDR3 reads CASSPGVAGSPGEETQYF. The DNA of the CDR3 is TGTGCCAGCAGCCCTGGGGTAGCGGGGTCCCCCGGGGAAGAGACCCAGTACTTC.

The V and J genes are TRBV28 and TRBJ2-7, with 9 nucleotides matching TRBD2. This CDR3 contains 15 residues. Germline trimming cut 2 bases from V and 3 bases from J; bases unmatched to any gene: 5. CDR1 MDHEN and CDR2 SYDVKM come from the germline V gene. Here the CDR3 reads CASSLRLAGLYEQYF. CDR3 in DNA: TGTGCCAGCAGTTTACGTCTAGCGGGACTCTACGAGCAGTACTTC. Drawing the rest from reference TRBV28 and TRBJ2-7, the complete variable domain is DVKVTQSSRYLVKRTGEKVFLECVQDMDHENMFWYRQDPGLGLRLIYFSYDVKMKEKGDIPEGYSVSREKKERFSLILESASTNQTSMYLCASSLRLAGLYEQYFGPGTRLTVT.

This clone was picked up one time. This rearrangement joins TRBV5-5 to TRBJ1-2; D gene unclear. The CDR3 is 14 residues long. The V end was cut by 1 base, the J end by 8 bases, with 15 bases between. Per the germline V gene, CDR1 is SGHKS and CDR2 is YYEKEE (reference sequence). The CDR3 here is CASSLSSGSRGYTF. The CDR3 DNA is TGTGCCAGCAGCTTGTCCAGTGGCTCGAGGGGCTACACCTTC.

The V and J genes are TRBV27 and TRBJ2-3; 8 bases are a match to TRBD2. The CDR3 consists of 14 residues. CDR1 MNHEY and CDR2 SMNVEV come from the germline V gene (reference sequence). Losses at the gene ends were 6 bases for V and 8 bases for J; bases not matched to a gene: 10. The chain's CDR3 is CASRPSGGFFTQYF. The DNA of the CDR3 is TGTGCCAGCAGACCGAGCGGGGGCTTCTTTACGCAGTATTTT.

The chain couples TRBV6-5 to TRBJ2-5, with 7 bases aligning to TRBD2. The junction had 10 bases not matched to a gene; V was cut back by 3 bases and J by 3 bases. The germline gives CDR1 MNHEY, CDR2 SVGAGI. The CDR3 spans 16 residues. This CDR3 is CASSYAADSGEETQYF. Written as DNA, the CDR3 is TGTGCCAGCAGTTATGCAGCTGACAGCGGGGAAGAGACCCAGTACTTC.

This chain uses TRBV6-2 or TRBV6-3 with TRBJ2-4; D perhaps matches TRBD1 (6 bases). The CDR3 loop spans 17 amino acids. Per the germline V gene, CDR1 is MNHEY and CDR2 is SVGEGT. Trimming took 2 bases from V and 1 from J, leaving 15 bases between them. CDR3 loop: CASSYNRQAGAKNIQYF. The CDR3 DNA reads TGTGCCAGCAGTTACAACCGACAGGCAGGGGCCAAAAACATTCAGTACTTC.

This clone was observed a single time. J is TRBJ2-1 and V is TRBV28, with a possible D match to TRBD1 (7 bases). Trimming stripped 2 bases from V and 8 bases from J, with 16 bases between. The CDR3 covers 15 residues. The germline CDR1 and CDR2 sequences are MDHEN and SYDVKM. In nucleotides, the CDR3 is TGTGCCAGCAGTTTAGTGCTGGAGGGGGCCCATGAGCAGTTCTTC. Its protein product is CASSLVLEGAHEQFF.

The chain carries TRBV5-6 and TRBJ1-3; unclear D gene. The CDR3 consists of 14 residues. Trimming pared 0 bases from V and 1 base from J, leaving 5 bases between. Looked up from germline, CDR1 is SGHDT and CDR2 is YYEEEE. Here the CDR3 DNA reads TGTGCCAGCAGCTTGGCCGTTTCTGGAAACACCATATATTTT. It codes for CASSLAVSGNTIYF.

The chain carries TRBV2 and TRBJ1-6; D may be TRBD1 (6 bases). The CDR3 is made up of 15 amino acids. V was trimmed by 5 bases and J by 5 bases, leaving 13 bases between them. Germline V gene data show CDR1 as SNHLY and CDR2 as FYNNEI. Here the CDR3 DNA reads TGTGCCAGCAGTACCGGGACACGAAATAATTCACCCCTCCACTTT. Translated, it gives CASSTGTRNNSPLHF.

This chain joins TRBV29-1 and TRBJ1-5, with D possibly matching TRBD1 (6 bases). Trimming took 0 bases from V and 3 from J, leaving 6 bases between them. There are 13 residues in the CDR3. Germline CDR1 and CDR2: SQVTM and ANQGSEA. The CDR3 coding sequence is TGCAGCGTTGAAGAGGGGGCCAATCAGCCCCAGCATTTT. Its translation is CSVEEGANQPQHF.

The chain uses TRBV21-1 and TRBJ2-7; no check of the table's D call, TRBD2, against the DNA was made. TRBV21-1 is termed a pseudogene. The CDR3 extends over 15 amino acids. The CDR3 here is CASSARRKRNYEQYF. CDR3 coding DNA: TGTGCCAGCAGCGCCCGGAGGAAGAGGAACTACGAGCAGTACTTC.

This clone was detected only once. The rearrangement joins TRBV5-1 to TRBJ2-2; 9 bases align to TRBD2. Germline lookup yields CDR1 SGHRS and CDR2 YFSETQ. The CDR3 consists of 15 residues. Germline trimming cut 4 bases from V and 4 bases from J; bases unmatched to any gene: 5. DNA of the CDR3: TGCGCCAGCAGCGCGGGGGGGCCGACCACCGGGGAGCTGTTTTTT. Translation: CASSAGGPTTGELFF.